The 14 T cell receptor beta chains below all came from one sample that was sequenced in a study of cytomegalovirus exposure and HLA in healthy donors. PCR was performed using 60 Vbeta and 13 Jbeta primers. Clones were read by immunoSEQ multiplex PCR, and TCRdb kept only the in-frame ones, dropping some. The sample includes roughly 130,000 clones, 80% seen only once; the top ten take 3% to 3.5%. Source material: PBMCs. The receptors derive from a male donor in good health and CMV-seronegative.

CDR3 nucleotide sequence: TGTGCCAGCAGTTACTTCCTACAGGGGGGCACAGATACGCAGTATTTT. It is translated as CASSYFLQGGTDTQYF. The rearrangement links TRBV6-5 to TRBJ2-3; 8 bases line up with TRBD1. The germline V gene encodes CDR1 MNHEY and CDR2 SVGAGI. Trimming removed 1 base from V and 1 base from J; junction bases left unmatched: 4. This CDR3 has 16 amino acids.

The chain has TRBV25-1 and TRBJ2-5; D is possibly TRBD2 (7 bases). This CDR3 region has 13 residues. V shed 8 bases and J shed 7 bases, with 17 bases lying between them. From germline, CDR1 is MGHDK and CDR2 SYGVNS. The CDR3 nucleotides are TGTGCCAGCTCCCTGGGCGGGGGCAGGACCCAGTACTTC. It translates to CASSLGGGRTQYF.

V usage is TRBV10-3 and J usage is TRBJ2-5, with D perhaps TRBD2 (7 bases). Germline V CDR1 and CDR2: ENHRY, SYGVKD. Trimming shortened V by 0 bases and J by 5 bases, and 13 bases separated the two germline ends. This CDR3 spans 15 amino acids. Here the CDR3 reads CAISESIGGRETQYF. Written as DNA, the CDR3 is TGTGCCATCAGTGAGTCGATCGGGGGGCGGGAGACCCAGTACTTC.

Concerning this clone itself: The germline gene is not matched at one end of the junction; a read error may be the cause. Distinct nucleotide sequences in the sample also encode this CDR3. The V gene is TRBV7-8, the J gene TRBJ2-7, with D perhaps TRBD1 (7 bases). CDR1 and CDR2 from the germline V gene are SGHVS and FQNEAQ. The CDR3 spans 14 residues. CDR3 residues: CASSGAGGPYEQYF. For the CDR3, the DNA is TGTGCCAGCAGTGGAGCAGGGGGGCCCTACGAACAGTACTTC.

The chain carries TRBV19 and TRBJ1-2; 7 bases match TRBD1. The V and J ends lost 5 bases and 0 bases, in that order; junction bases with no gene match: 6. The CDR3 length is 15 residues. Germline V lookup: CDR1 LNHDA, CDR2 SQIVND (reference sequence). CDR3 nucleotides: TGTGCCAGTAGTTCTGCCGGGACAGCTAACTATGGCTACACCTTC. Its translation is CASSSAGTANYGYTF.

The sample holds a few counts of this clone. The rearrangement links TRBV6-1 to TRBJ2-5; 8 bases line up with TRBD1. The J segment lost 5 bases and the V segment lost 8 bases, leaving 7 bases of the junction unmatched. CDR3 length: 13 amino acids. Germline V CDR1 and CDR2: MNHNS, SASEGT. The chain's CDR3 is CASETGARETQYF. As DNA, the CDR3 is TGTGCCAGCGAGACAGGGGCTCGGGAGACCCAGTACTTC.

The rearrangement joins TRBV30 to TRBJ1-2; maybe TRBD1 (5 bases). Germline CDR1 and CDR2: GTSNPN and SVGIG (reference sequence). The length of the CDR3 is 13 residues. V dropped 0 bases and J dropped 3 bases, with 8 bases sitting between them. CDR3 DNA: TGTGCCTGGAGTGTACGGGGGGACTATGGCTACACCTTC. It encodes CAWSVRGDYGYTF.

This chain joins TRBV9 and TRBJ2-1; D may be TRBD1 (5 bases). The germline V gene encodes CDR1 SGDLS and CDR2 YYNGEE. The CDR3 sequence is 13 residues long. V was cut by 3 bases and J by 2 bases, with 6 bases left in between. DNA of the CDR3: TGTGCCAGCAGCGCAGGGACCTACAATGAGCAGTTCTTC. This gives the protein CASSAGTYNEQFF.

The rearrangement links TRBV27 to TRBJ1-2; 7 nucleotides agree with TRBD1. This CDR3 contains 12 residues. Germline CDR1 is MNHEY and CDR2 is SMNVEV (reference sequence). V lost 6 bases, J lost 8 bases, and 6 bases stayed unmatched. CDR3 amino acids: CASSPGGSGYTF. CDR3 sequence (DNA): TGTGCCAGCAGCCCAGGGGGAAGCGGCTACACCTTC.

This chain uses TRBV10-2 with TRBJ1-2; 9 bases are shared with TRBD1. CDR1 is WSHSY, CDR2 SAAADI, per germline. The CDR3 loop spans 15 amino acids. The trim removed 8 bases at V and 10 bases at J, leaving 17 bases unmatched. CDR3 bases: TGCGCCAGCGGCGACGGGACAGGGCTAGTGTTGGCCTACACCTTC. It codes for CASGDGTGLVLAYTF.

Of note for this clone: The junction departs from the called germline gene at one end, perhaps through a read error. The chain links TRBV7-9 to TRBJ1-2, with 10 bases identical to TRBD1. Germline V lookup: CDR1 SEHNR, CDR2 FQNEAQ (reference sequence). This CDR3 has 15 residues. In DNA, the CDR3 is TGTTCCAGCAGCTTAACCCGGGACAGGGGTTTCGGCTACACCTTC. It specifies CSSSLTRDRGFGYTF.

The chain combines TRBV5-1 with TRBJ2-3; tentatively, D is TRBD1 (5 bases). Trimming removed 6 bases at V and 2 bases at J, with 16 bases between. Germline CDR1 reads SGHRS; CDR2 reads YFSETQ. The CDR3 consists of 15 residues. The CDR3 sequence is CASIELPGNTDTQYF. CDR3 nucleotides: TGCGCCAGCATTGAATTGCCAGGGAACACAGATACGCAGTATTTT.

V gene TRBV6-1 combines with J gene TRBJ2-5; 7 nucleotides align to TRBD2. V was clipped by 2 bases and J by 5 bases; unmatched bases: 8. CDR3 length: 15 amino acids. Germline CDR1 is MNHNS and CDR2 is SASEGT. CDR3 in amino acids: CASSELSGALETQYF. The CDR3, as DNA: TGTGCCAGCAGTGAATTGAGCGGGGCCCTTGAGACCCAGTACTTC.

The chain has TRBV5-1 and TRBJ2-7; tentative D call: TRBD1 (6 bases). V lost 2 bases, J lost 4 bases, and 16 bases lay in between. The CDR3 has 15 amino acids. CDR1 SGHRS and CDR2 YFSETQ come from the germline V gene. This CDR3 is CASSFATGLHYEQYF. For the CDR3, the DNA is TGCGCCAGCAGCTTTGCGACAGGCCTACATTACGAGCAGTACTTC.